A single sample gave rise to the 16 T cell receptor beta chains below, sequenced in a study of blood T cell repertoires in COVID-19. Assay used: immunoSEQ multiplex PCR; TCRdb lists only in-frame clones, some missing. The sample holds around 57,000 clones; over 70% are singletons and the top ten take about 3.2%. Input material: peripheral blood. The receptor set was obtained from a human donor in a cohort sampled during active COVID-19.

Here the CDR3 DNA reads TGTGCCAGCAGCTTAGACCATGGGGGGGGCGAGACCCAGTACTTC. As protein: CASSLDHGGGETQYF. The chain links TRBV5-4 to TRBJ2-5, with D possibly TRBD2 on 7 matching bases. CDR1 is SGHNT, CDR2 YYREEE, per germline (reference sequence). V lost 2 bases to trimming and J lost 5 bases, with 16 bases between them. The CDR3 consists of 15 residues.

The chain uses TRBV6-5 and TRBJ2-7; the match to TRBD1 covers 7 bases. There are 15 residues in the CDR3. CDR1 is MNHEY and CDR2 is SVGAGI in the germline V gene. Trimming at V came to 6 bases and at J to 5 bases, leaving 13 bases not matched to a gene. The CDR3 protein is CASRIFGQEVDEQYF. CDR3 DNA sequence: TGTGCCAGCAGAATTTTTGGACAGGAGGTGGACGAGCAGTACTTC.

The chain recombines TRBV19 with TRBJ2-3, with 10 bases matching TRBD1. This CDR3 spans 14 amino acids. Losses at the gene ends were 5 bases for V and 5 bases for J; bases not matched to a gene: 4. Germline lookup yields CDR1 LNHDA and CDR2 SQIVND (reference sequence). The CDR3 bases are TGTGCCAGTAGTGTTGGACAGGGGGGAGATACGCAGTATTTT. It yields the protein CASSVGQGGDTQYF.

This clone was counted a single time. The CDR3 region has the DNA TGTGCCAGCAGCCCCGCCCAGGGCAGTTTTGAGCAGTTCTTC. Its translation: CASSPAQGSFEQFF. The rearrangement uses TRBV7-3 and TRBJ2-1, with D possibly TRBD1 on 5 matching bases. Germline CDR1 is SGHTA and CDR2 is FQGTGA. The CDR3 covers 14 residues. Between the trimmed V and J ends, which lost 5 bases and 9 bases, there was a span of 17 bases.

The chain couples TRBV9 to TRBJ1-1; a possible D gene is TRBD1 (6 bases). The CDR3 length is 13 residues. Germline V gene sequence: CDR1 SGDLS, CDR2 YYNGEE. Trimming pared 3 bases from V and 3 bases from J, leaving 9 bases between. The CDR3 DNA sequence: TGTGCCAGCAGCGCCACAGGGCACACTGAAGCTTTCTTT. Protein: CASSATGHTEAFF.

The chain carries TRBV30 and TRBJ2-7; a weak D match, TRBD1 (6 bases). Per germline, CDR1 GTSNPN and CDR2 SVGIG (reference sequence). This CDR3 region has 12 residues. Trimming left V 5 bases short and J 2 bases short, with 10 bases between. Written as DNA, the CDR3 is TGTGCCTGGGGCAGGGACACCTACGAGCAGTACTTC. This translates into CAWGRDTYEQYF.

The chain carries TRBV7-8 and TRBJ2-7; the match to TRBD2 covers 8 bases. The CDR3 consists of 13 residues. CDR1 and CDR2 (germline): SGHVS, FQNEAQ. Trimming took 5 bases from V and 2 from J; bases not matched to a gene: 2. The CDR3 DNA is TGTGCCAGCAGCCCTAGCGGGCCCTACGAGCAGTACTTC. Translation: CASSPSGPYEQYF.

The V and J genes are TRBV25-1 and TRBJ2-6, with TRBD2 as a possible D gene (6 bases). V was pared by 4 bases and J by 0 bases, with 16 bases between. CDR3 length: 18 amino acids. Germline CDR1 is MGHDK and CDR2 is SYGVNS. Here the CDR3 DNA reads TGTGCCAGCAGTGTAACCTCGGGACTGCCCTCTGGGGCCAACGTCCTGACTTTC. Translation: CASSVTSGLPSGANVLTF. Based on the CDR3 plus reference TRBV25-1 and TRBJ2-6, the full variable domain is EADIYQTPRYLVIGTGKKITLECSQTMGHDKMYWYQQDPGMELHLIHYSYGVNSTEKGDLSSESTVSRIRTEHFPLTLESARPSHTSQYLCASSVTSGLPSGANVLTFGAGSRLTVL.

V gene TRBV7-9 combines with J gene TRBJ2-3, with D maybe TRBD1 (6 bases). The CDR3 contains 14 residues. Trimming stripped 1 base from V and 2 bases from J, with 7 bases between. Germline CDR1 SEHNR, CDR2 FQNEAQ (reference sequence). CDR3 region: CASSLGTDTDTQYF. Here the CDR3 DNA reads TGTGCCAGCAGCTTAGGGACAGACACAGATACGCAGTATTTT.

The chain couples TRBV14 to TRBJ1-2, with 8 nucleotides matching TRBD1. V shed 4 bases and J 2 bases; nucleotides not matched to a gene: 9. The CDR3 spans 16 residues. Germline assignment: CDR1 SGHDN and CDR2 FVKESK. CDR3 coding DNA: TGTGCCAGCAGCCGATACGGACAGGGCTTCAACTATGGCTACACCTTC. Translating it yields CASSRYGQGFNYGYTF.

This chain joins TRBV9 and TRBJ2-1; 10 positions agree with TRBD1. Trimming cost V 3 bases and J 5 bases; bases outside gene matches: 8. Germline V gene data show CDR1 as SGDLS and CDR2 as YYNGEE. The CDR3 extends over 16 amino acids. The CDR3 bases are TGTGCCAGCAGCGGCGACAGGGGGCAAGCTAACAATGAGCAGTTCTTC. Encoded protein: CASSGDRGQANNEQFF. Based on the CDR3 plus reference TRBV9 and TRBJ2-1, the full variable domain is DSGVTQTPKHLITATGQRVTLRCSPRSGDLSVYWYQQSLDQGLQFLIQYYNGEERAKGNILERFSAQQFPDLHSELNLSSLELGDSALYFCASSGDRGQANNEQFFGPGTRLTVL.

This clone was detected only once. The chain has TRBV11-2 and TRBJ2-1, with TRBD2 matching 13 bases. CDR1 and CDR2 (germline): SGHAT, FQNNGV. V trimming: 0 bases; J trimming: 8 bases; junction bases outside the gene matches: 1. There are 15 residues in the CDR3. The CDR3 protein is CASSLETSGRYEQFF. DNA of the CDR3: TGTGCCAGCAGCTTAGAGACTAGCGGGAGGTATGAGCAGTTCTTC.

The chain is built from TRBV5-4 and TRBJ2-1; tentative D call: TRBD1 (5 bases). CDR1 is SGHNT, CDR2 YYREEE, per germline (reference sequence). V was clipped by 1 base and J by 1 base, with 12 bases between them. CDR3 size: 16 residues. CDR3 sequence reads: CASSLSQAISYNEQFF. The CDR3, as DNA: TGTGCCAGCAGCTTGTCACAGGCCATATCCTACAATGAGCAGTTCTTC.

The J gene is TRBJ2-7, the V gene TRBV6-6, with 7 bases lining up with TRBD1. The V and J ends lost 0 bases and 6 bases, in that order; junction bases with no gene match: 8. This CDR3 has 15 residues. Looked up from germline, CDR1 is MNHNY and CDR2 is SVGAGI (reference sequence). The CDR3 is CASSYSDRVEGEQYF. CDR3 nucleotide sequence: TGTGCCAGCAGTTACTCCGACAGGGTGGAAGGCGAGCAGTACTTC.

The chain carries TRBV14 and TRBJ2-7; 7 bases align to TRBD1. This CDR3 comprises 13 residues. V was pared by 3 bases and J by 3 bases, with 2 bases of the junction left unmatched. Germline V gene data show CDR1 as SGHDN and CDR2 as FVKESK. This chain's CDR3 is CASSQNRGYEQYF. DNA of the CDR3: TGTGCCAGCAGCCAGAACAGGGGCTACGAGCAGTACTTC.

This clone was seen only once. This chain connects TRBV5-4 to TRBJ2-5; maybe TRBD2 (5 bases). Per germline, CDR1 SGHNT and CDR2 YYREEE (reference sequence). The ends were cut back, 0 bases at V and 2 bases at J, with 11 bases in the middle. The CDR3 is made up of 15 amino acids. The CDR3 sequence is CASSLGRGIQETQYF. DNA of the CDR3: TGTGCCAGCAGCTTGGGCCGGGGTATACAAGAGACCCAGTACTTC.